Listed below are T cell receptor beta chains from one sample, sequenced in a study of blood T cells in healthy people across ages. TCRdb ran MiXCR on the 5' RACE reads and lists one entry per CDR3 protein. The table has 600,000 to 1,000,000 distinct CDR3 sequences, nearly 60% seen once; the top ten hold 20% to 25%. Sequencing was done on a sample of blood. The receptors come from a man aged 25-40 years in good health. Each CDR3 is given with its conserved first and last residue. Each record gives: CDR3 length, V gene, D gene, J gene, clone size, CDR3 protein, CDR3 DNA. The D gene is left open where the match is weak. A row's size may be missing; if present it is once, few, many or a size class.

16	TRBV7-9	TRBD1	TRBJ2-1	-	CASSHTTGKDYNEQFF	TGTGCCAGCAGCCACACGACAGGGAAGGACTACAATGAGCAGTTCTTC
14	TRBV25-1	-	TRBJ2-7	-	CASSEAGVINEQYF	TGTGCCAGCAGTGAAGCTGGGGTTATTAACGAGCAGTACTTC
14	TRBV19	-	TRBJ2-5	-	CASHDGSLGKTQYF	TGTGCCAGCCACGACGGCTCGCTCGGGAAGACCCAGTACTTC
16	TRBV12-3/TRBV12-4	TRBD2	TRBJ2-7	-	CASSFLRSGRAYEQYF	TGTGCCAGCAGTTTTTTGCGGAGCGGGAGGGCGTACGAGCAGTACTTC
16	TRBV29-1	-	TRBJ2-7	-	CSVEMSKGIPAYEQYF	TGCAGCGTTGAGATGTCCAAGGGTATCCCTGCCTACGAGCAGTACTTC
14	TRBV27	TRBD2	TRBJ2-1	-	CASSRSLAGLEQFF	TGTGCCAGCAGCCGCTCCCTAGCGGGGTTAGAGCAGTTCTTC
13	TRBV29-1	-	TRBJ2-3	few	CSVGKGSTDTQYF	TGCAGCGTTGGTAAGGGTTCGACAGATACGCAGTATTTT
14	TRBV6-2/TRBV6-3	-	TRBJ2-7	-	CASSPFRGSYEQYF	TGTGCCAGCAGTCCCTTTCGAGGATCCTACGAGCAGTACTTC
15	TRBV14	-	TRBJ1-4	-	CASSPEGPDAVKLFF	TGTGCCAGCAGCCCAGAGGGTCCGGACGCAGTAAAACTGTTTTTT
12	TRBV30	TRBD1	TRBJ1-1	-	CARDRTNTEAFF	TGTGCCAGGGACAGGACGAACACTGAAGCTTTCTTT
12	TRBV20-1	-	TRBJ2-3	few	CSASLGADTQYF	TGCAGTGCTAGTTTGGGGGCAGATACGCAGTATTTT
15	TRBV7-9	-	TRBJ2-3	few	CASSPGGLATDTQYF	TGTGCCAGCAGCCCAGGGGGGCTAGCGACAGATACGCAGTATTTT
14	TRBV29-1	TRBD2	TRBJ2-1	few	CSVEPAGGYNEQFF	TGCAGCGTTGAACCAGCGGGAGGATACAATGAGCAGTTCTTC
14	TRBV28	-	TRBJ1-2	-	CASSFGGPPYGYTF	TGTGCCAGCAGTTTTGGCGGCCCCCCCTATGGCTACACCTTC
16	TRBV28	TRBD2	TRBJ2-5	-	CASSFRAGGPLGEQYF	TGTGCCAGCAGTTTTCGGGCGGGAGGGCCATTGGGGGAGCAGTACTTC
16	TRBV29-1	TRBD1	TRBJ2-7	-	CSVEEDRGTFSYEQYF	TGCAGCGTTGAAGAGGACAGGGGTACTTTCTCCTACGAGCAGTACTTC
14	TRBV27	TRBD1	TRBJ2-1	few	CASSGQGDYNEQFF	TGTGCCAGCAGTGGACAGGGGGACTACAATGAGCAGTTCTTC
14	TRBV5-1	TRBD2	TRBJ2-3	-	CASSRGGLADTQYF	TGCGCCAGCAGCCGGGGGGGCCTCGCAGATACGCAGTATTTT
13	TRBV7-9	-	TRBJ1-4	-	CASRAGTGEKLFF	TGTGCCAGCAGAGCCGGAACGGGTGAAAAACTGTTTTTT
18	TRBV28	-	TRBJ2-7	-	CARTKVGATVIAEYEQYF	TGTGCCAGGACAAAGGTCGGAGCCACTGTGATTGCTGAATACGAGCAGTACTTC
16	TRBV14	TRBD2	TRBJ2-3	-	CASSQLLGRTTDTQYF	TGTGCCAGCAGCCAGCTACTCGGGAGGACCACAGATACGCAGTATTTT
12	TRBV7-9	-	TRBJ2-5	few	CASSLYEETQYF	TGTGCCAGCAGCTTATACGAAGAGACCCAGTACTTC
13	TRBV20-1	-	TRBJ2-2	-	CSANREATGELFF	TGCAGTGCTAACAGGGAAGCGACCGGGGAGCTGTTTTTT
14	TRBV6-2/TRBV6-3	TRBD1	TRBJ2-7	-	CASSRPGQIYEQYF	TGTGCCAGCAGCCGACCGGGACAGATCTACGAGCAGTACTTC
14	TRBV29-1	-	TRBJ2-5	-	CSVARQSGQETQYF	TGCAGCGTAGCCCGACAGTCAGGCCAAGAGACCCAGTACTTC
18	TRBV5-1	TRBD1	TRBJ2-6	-	CASSHGTGGTHWTNVLTF	TGCGCCAGCAGCCACGGGACAGGGGGAACACATTGGACCAACGTCCTGACTTTC
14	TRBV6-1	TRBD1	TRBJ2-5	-	CASSEDRSPETQYF	TGTGCCAGCAGTGAGGACAGGTCTCCGGAGACCCAGTACTTC
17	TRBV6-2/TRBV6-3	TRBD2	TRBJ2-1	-	CASRVSGGPSSYNEQFF	TGTGCCAGCAGAGTAAGCGGGGGGCCGAGCTCCTACAATGAGCAGTTCTTC
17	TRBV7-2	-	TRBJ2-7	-	CASSLGQSTALPYEQYF	TGTGCCAGCAGCTTAGGCCAATCGACAGCCCTTCCCTACGAGCAGTACTTC
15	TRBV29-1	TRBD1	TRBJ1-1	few	CSALSTGSMNTEAFF	TGCAGCGCACTATCGACAGGGAGCATGAACACTGAAGCTTTCTTT
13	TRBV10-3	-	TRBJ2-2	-	CAISGEDTGELFF	TGTGCCATCAGTGGGGAGGACACCGGGGAGCTGTTTTTT
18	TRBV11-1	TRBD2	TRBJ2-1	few	CASSLAWRGTRLYNEQFF	TGTGCCAGCAGCTTAGCTTGGCGCGGGACTAGGCTCTACAATGAGCAGTTCTTC
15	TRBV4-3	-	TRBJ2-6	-	CASSQEVAGANVLTF	TGCGCCAGCAGCCAAGAGGTCGCTGGGGCCAACGTCCTGACTTTC
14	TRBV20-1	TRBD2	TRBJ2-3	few	CSASSGGSTDTQYF	TGCAGTGCTTCTAGCGGGGGTAGCACAGATACGCAGTATTTT
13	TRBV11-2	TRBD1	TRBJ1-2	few	CASSGVGTGGYTF	TGTGCCAGCAGCGGGGTTGGGACAGGTGGCTACACCTTC
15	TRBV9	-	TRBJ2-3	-	CASSVRGFSRESQYF	TGTGCCAGCAGCGTACGGGGGTTCTCCAGGGAATCGCAGTATTTT
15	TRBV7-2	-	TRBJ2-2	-	CASSLVSADTGELFF	TGTGCCAGCAGCTTAGTCTCAGCGGACACCGGGGAGCTGTTTTTT
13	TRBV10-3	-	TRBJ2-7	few	CAIKGRSSYEQYF	TGTGCCATCAAGGGCCGATCCTCCTACGAGCAGTACTTC
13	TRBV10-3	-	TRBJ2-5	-	CATQTGTEETQYF	TGTGCCACCCAGACCGGGACGGAAGAGACCCAGTACTTC
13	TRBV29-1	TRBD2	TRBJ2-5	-	CSAASGGAETQYF	TGCAGCGCTGCTAGCGGGGGGGCTGAGACCCAGTACTTC
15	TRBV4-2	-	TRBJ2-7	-	CASSQDLWGTYEQYF	TGTGCCAGCAGCCAAGATCTCTGGGGGACCTACGAGCAGTACTTC
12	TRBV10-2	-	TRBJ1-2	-	CASSEWEYGYAF	TGCGCCAGCAGTGAGTGGGAATATGGCTACGCCTTC
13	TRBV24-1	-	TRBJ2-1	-	CATSDRGWGEQFF	TGTGCCACCAGTGATCGAGGATGGGGAGAGCAGTTCTTC
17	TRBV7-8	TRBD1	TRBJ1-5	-	CASSLGARTGMLEPQHF	TGTGCCAGCAGCTTAGGAGCTCGGACAGGCATGCTCGAGCCCCAGCATTTT
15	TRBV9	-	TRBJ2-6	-	CASSVGWYGANVLTF	TGTGCCAGCAGCGTAGGCTGGTATGGGGCCAACGTCCTGACTTTC
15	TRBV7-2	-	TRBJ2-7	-	CASSLVSLVSGEQYF	TGTGCCAGCAGCTTAGTCTCCCTAGTCTCTGGCGAGCAGTACTTC
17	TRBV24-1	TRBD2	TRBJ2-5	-	CATSDPLAGAIQETQYF	TGTGCCACCAGTGACCCACTAGCGGGAGCAATCCAAGAGACCCAGTACTTC
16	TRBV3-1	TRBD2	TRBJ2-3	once	CASSQGRGAHTDTQYF	TGTGCCAGCAGCCAAGGGCGGGGGGCCCACACAGATACGCAGTATTTT
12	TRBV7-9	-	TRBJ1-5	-	CASSRVGQPQHF	TGTGCCAGCAGCCGTGTAGGTCAGCCCCAGCATTTT